The rows below give T cell receptor beta chains drawn from one sample of a study of blood T cell repertoires in COVID-19. Some clones are missing from TCRdb's copy, which holds only in-frame ones; the method was immunoSEQ multiplex PCR. The table has about 180,000 clones, 87% seen once. Sequenced sample: PBMCs or T cells enriched from blood (not recorded which). The receptors derive from a woman in her fifties or sixties who had recovered from COVID-19. The CDR3 runs from the conserved cysteine through the conserved F or W. Fields, in order: clone size, V gene, D gene, J gene, CDR3 protein, CDR3 DNA. A D gene is named only where the DNA matches it firmly. Clone sizes are given selectively: once, few, many, or a class where the clone is expanded.

clone size: -
V gene: TRBV5-1
D gene: TRBD2
J gene: TRBJ2-1
CDR3 protein: CASSAMMGGSGRISSYNEQFF
CDR3 DNA: TGCGCCAGCAGCGCTATGATGGGCGGGAGTGGTAGGATTAGCTCCTACAATGAGCAGTTCTTC

clone size: -
V gene: TRBV27
D gene: -
J gene: TRBJ2-3
CDR3 protein: CASRNSPGDLIDTQYF
CDR3 DNA: TGTGCCAGCAGAAATTCGCCAGGGGATCTTATCGATACGCAGTATTTT

clone size: -
V gene: TRBV6-1
D gene: TRBD2
J gene: TRBJ2-1
CDR3 protein: CASSETSGSYNEQFF
CDR3 DNA: TGTGCCAGCAGTGAGACTAGCGGGAGCTACAATGAGCAGTTCTTC

clone size: once
V gene: TRBV7-6
D gene: TRBD2
J gene: TRBJ2-1
CDR3 protein: CASSKGLAFNEQFF
CDR3 DNA: TGTGCCAGCAGCAAAGGACTAGCATTCAATGAGCAGTTCTTC

clone size: -
V gene: TRBV18
D gene: TRBD2
J gene: TRBJ2-1
CDR3 protein: CASSPPSGRADNEQFF
CDR3 DNA: TGTGCCAGCTCACCACCTAGCGGGAGGGCCGATAATGAGCAGTTCTTC

clone size: -
V gene: TRBV10-1
D gene: -
J gene: TRBJ1-1
CDR3 protein: CASSTRQDRNQAFF
CDR3 DNA: TGCGCCAGCAGTACAAGACAGGACCGAAACCAAGCTTTCTTT

clone size: -
V gene: TRBV10-2
D gene: -
J gene: TRBJ1-5
CDR3 protein: CASSDRVRIQPQHF
CDR3 DNA: TGCGCCAGCAGTGACAGGGTACGGATTCAGCCCCAGCATTTT

clone size: -
V gene: TRBV6-5
D gene: -
J gene: TRBJ1-2
CDR3 protein: CASSPAGATNYGYTF
CDR3 DNA: TGTGCCAGCAGCCCAGCAGGGGCGACTAACTATGGCTACACCTTC

clone size: -
V gene: TRBV5-1
D gene: -
J gene: TRBJ1-6
CDR3 protein: CASSSQPPGQNNSPLHF
CDR3 DNA: TGCGCCAGCAGCTCCCAACCTCCCGGACAGAATAATTCACCCCTCCACTTT

clone size: -
V gene: TRBV24-1
D gene: TRBD2
J gene: TRBJ2-1
CDR3 protein: CATSDPGLAGRNEQFF
CDR3 DNA: TGTGCCACCAGTGACCCGGGACTAGCGGGCCGCAATGAGCAGTTCTTC

clone size: -
V gene: TRBV12-3/TRBV12-4
D gene: -
J gene: TRBJ2-1
CDR3 protein: CASRGSGNEQFF
CDR3 DNA: TGTGCCAGCCGAGGTAGCGGAAATGAGCAGTTCTTC

clone size: once
V gene: TRBV28
D gene: TRBD1
J gene: TRBJ1-6
CDR3 protein: CASSRQGESSPLHF
CDR3 DNA: TGTGCCAGCAGTAGACAGGGTGAAAGCTCACCCCTCCACTTT

clone size: -
V gene: TRBV5-1
D gene: -
J gene: TRBJ1-4
CDR3 protein: CASSLSGSGNEKLFF
CDR3 DNA: TGCGCCAGCAGCTTGTCGGGCTCAGGGAATGAAAAACTGTTTTTT

clone size: -
V gene: TRBV7-9
D gene: -
J gene: TRBJ2-1
CDR3 protein: CASSLPEAGRNEQFF
CDR3 DNA: TGTGCCAGCAGCTTACCGGAGGCGGGCCGCAATGAGCAGTTCTTC

clone size: -
V gene: TRBV6-5
D gene: TRBD2
J gene: TRBJ2-7
CDR3 protein: CASSLAGVGEQYF
CDR3 DNA: TGTGCCAGCAGTTTAGCGGGAGTGGGCGAGCAGTACTTC

clone size: -
V gene: TRBV19
D gene: -
J gene: TRBJ1-5
CDR3 protein: CASSPGRGLNQPQHF
CDR3 DNA: TGTGCCAGTAGTCCTGGACGAGGACTCAATCAGCCCCAGCATTTT

clone size: -
V gene: TRBV3-1/TRBV3-2
D gene: TRBD2
J gene: TRBJ2-2
CDR3 protein: CASSAGLAYSTGELFF
CDR3 DNA: TGTGCCAGCAGCGCGGGACTAGCGTATAGCACCGGGGAGCTGTTTTTT

clone size: -
V gene: TRBV7-2
D gene: -
J gene: TRBJ2-7
CDR3 protein: CASSLLGSQGEQYF
CDR3 DNA: TGTGCCAGCAGCTTATTAGGGAGTCAAGGCGAGCAGTACTTC

clone size: -
V gene: TRBV7-8
D gene: TRBD1
J gene: TRBJ1-1
CDR3 protein: CASSLESSTGSTEAFF
CDR3 DNA: TGTGCCAGCAGCTTAGAGAGTTCGACAGGGAGTACTGAAGCTTTCTTT

clone size: few
V gene: TRBV27
D gene: -
J gene: TRBJ1-1
CDR3 protein: CASSPGHLTEAFF
CDR3 DNA: TGTGCCAGCAGTCCGGGACATCTCACTGAAGCTTTCTTT

clone size: -
V gene: TRBV12-2
D gene: -
J gene: TRBJ2-1
CDR3 protein: CASRLARGTAVVLSSYNEQFF
CDR3 DNA: TGTGCAAGTCGCTTAGCGCGGGGGACGGCAGTGGTCCTAAGCTCCTACAATGAGCAGTTCTTC

clone size: -
V gene: TRBV29-1
D gene: TRBD2
J gene: TRBJ2-1
CDR3 protein: CSGREGSYNEQFF
CDR3 DNA: TGCTCAGGCCGGGAGGGCTCCTACAATGAGCAGTTCTTC

clone size: -
V gene: TRBV19
D gene: -
J gene: TRBJ2-6
CDR3 protein: CASIAISGANVLTF
CDR3 DNA: TGTGCCAGTATCGCGATCTCTGGGGCCAACGTCCTGACTTTC

clone size: -
V gene: TRBV5-1
D gene: -
J gene: TRBJ1-1
CDR3 protein: CASSLGQTTKNTEAFF
CDR3 DNA: TGCGCCAGCAGCTTGGGACAGACGACAAAGAACACTGAAGCTTTCTTT

clone size: -
V gene: TRBV11-2
D gene: -
J gene: TRBJ2-7
CDR3 protein: CASSLATLTYEQYF
CDR3 DNA: TGTGCCAGCAGCTTAGCTACCCTCACCTACGAGCAGTACTTC